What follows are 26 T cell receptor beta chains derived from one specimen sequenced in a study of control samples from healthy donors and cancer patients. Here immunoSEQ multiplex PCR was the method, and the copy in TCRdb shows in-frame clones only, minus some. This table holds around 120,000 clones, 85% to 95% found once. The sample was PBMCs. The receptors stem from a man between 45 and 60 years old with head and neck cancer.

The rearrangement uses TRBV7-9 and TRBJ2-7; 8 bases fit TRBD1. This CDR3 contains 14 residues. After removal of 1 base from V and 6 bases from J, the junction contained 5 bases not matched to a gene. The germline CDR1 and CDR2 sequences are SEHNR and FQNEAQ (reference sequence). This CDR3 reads CASSLGGQVSEQYF. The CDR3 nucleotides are TGTGCCAGCAGCTTAGGGGGACAGGTCTCCGAGCAGTACTTC.

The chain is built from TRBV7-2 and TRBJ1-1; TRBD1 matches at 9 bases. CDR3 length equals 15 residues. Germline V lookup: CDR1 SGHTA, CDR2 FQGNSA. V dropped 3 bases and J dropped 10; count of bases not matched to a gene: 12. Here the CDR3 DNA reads TGTGCCAGCAGCTTGGTATTAGGGGGACAGGGAAGAGCTTTCTTT. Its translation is CASSLVLGGQGRAFF.

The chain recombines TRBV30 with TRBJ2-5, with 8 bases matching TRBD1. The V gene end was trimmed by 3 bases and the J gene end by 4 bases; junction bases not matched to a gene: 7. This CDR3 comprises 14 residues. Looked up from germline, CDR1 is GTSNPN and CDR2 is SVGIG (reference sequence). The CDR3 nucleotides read TGTGCCTGGAGGTCCAGGGGGCGAGGAGAGACCCAGTACTTC. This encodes CAWRSRGRGETQYF.

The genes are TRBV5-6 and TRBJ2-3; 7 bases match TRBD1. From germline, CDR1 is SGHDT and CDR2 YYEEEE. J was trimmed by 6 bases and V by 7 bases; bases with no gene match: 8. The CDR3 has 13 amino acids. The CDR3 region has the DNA TGTGCCAGCGGTAGAGGGGGCGGGGATACGCAGTATTTT. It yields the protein CASGRGGGDTQYF. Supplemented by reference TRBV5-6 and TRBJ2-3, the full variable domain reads DAGVTQSPTHLIKTRGQQVTLRCSPKSGHDTVSWYQQALGQGPQFIFQYYEEEERQRGNFPDRFSGHQFPNYSSELNVNALLLGDSALYLCASGRGGGDTQYFGPGTRLTVL.

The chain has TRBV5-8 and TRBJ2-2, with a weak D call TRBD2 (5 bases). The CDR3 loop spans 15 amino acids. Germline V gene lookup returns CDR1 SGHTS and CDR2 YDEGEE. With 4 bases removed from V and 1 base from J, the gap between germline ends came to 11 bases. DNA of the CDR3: TGTGCCAGCAGCGATATCAGCGGGAACACCGGGGAGCTGTTTTTT. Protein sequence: CASSDISGNTGELFF.

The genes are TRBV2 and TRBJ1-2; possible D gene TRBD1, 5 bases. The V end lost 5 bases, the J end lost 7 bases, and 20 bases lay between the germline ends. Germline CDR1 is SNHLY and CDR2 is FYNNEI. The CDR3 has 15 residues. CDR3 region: CASSPKAGTFGGYTF. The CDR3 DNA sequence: TGTGCCAGCAGTCCCAAGGCAGGGACTTTCGGTGGCTACACCTTC.

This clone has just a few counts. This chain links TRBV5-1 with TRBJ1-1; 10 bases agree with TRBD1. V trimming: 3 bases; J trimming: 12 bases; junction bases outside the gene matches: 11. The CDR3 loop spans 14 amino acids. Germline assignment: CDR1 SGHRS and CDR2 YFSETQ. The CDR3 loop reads CASSSDTGQGTTFF. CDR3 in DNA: TGCGCCAGCAGCTCTGATACGGGACAGGGGACGACTTTCTTT.

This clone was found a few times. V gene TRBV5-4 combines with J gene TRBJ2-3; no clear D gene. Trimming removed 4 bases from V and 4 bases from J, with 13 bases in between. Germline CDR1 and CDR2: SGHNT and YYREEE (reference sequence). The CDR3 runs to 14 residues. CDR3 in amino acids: CASSSPLVADTQYF. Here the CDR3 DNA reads TGTGCCAGCAGCAGCCCGTTAGTGGCAGATACGCAGTATTTT.

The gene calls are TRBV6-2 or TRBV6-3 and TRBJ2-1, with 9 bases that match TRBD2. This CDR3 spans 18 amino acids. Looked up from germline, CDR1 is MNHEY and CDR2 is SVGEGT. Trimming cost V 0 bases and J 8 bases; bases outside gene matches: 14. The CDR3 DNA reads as TGTGCCAGCAGTTACTCGTTTGGCGGGGGGGCTCTTGTGGATGAGCAGTTCTTC. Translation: CASSYSFGGGALVDEQFF.

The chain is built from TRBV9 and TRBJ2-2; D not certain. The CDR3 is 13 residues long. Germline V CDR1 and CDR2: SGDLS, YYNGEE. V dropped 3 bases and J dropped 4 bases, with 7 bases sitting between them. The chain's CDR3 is CASSAHSTGELFF. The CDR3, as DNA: TGTGCCAGCAGCGCTCACAGCACCGGGGAGCTGTTTTTT.

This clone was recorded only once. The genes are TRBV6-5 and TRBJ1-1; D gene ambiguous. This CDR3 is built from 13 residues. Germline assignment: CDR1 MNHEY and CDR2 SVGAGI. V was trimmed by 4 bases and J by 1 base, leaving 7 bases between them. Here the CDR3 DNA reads TGTGCCAGCAGTTCCCAGGCGAACACTGAAGCTTTCTTT. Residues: CASSSQANTEAFF.

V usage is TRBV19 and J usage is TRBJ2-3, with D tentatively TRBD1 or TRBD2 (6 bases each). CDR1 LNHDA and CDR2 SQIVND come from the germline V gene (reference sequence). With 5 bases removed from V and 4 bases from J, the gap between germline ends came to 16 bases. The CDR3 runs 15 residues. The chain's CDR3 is CASSRGPRGADTQYF. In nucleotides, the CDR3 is TGTGCCAGTAGTCGGGGGCCGAGAGGTGCAGATACGCAGTATTTT.

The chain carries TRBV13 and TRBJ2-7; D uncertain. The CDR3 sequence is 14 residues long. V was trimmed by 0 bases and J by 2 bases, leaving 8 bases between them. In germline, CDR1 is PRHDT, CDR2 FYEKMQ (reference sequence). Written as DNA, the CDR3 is TGTGCCAGCAGCTTAGGCCTAGGGACCTACGAGCAGTACTTC. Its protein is CASSLGLGTYEQYF.

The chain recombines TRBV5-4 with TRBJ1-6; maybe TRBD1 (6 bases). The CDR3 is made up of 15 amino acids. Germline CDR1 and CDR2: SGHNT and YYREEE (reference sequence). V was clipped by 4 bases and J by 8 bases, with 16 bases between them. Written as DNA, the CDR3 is TGTGCCAGCAGCACCCGACAGGCTGGGTATTCACCCCTCCACTTT. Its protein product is CASSTRQAGYSPLHF.

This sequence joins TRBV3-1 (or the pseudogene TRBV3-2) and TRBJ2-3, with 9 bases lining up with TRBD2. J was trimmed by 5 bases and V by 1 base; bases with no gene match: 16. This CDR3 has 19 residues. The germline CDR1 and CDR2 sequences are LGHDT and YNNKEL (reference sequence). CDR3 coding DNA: TGTGCCAGCAGCCAAGGGGGGCTAGCGGGGACTCCAGGGAGAGATACGCAGTATTTT. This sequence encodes CASSQGGLAGTPGRDTQYF.

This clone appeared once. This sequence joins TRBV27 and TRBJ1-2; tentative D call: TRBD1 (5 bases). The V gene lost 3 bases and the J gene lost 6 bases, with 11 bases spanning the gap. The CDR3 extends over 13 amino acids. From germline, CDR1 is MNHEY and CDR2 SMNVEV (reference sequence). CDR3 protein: CASSLFQGHGYTF. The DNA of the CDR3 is TGTGCCAGCAGTTTGTTTCAGGGACATGGCTACACCTTC.

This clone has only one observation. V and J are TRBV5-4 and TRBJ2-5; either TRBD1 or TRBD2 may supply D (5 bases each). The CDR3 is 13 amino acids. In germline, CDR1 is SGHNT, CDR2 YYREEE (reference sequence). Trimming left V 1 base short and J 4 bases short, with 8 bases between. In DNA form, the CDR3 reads TGTGCCAGCAGCTTGTGGGGGTCAGAGACCCAGTACTTC. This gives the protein CASSLWGSETQYF.

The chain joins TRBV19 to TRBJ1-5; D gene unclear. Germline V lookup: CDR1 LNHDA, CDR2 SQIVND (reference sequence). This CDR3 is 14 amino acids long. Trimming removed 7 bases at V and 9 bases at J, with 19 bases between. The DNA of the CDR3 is TGTGCCAGTATGAGGGCAGCCACAATCCCGCCCCAGCATTTT. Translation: CASMRAATIPPQHF.

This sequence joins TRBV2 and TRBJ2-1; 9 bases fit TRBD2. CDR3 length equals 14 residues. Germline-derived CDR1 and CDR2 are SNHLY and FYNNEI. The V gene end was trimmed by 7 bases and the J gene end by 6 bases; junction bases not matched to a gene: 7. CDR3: CASTPGTSPNEQFF. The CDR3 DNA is TGTGCCAGCACGCCCGGGACTAGCCCCAATGAGCAGTTCTTC.

CDR3 sequence: CASKLGTGNTGELFF. CDR3 coding DNA: TGTGCCAGTAAACTCGGGACAGGAAACACCGGGGAGCTGTTTTTT. V is TRBV19 and J is TRBJ2-2; 8 bases match TRBD1. V gave up 7 bases and J gave up 2 bases; unmatched junction bases: 6. Germline lookup yields CDR1 LNHDA and CDR2 SQIVND (reference sequence). The CDR3 contains 15 residues. Filled out from reference TRBV19 and TRBJ2-2, the complete variable domain reads DGGITQSPKYLFRKEGQNVTLSCEQNLNHDAMYWYRQDPGQGLRLIYYSQIVNDFQKGDIAEGYSVSREKKESFPLTVTSAQKNPTAFYLCASKLGTGNTGELFFGEGSRLTVL.

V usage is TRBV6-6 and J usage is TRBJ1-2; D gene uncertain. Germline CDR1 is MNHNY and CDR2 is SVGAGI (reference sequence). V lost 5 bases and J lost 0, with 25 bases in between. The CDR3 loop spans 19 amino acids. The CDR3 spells CASSPHGEKAQVTNYGYTF. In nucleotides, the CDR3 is TGTGCCAGCAGTCCCCACGGCGAGAAGGCACAAGTAACTAACTATGGCTACACCTTC.

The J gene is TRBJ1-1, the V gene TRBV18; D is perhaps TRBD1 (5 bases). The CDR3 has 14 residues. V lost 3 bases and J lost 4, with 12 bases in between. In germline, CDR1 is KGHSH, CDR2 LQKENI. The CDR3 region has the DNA TGTGCCAGCTCACCCCAGGGACCCTTCACTGAAGCTTTCTTT. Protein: CASSPQGPFTEAFF.

The CDR3, as DNA: TGTGCCAGCAGCTTTGCCCTCGGCTCCAGAAGATCACGCGGCTACACCTTC. Translation gives CASSFALGSRRSRGYTF. The rearrangement joins TRBV5-6 to TRBJ1-2; D unresolved. In germline, CDR1 is SGHDT, CDR2 YYEEEE. V gave up 2 bases and J gave up 8 bases, with 25 bases separating them. The CDR3 totals 17 residues. Full variable domain (outside the CDR3, taken from reference TRBV5-6 and TRBJ1-2): DAGVTQSPTHLIKTRGQQVTLRCSPKSGHDTVSWYQQALGQGPQFIFQYYEEEERQRGNFPDRFSGHQFPNYSSELNVNALLLGDSALYLCASSFALGSRRSRGYTFGSGTRLTVV.

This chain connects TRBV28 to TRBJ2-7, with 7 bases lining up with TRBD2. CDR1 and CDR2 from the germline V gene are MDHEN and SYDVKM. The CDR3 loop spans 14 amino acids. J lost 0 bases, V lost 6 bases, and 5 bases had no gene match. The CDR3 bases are TGTGCCAGCAGCGTTGGGGGGGGCTCCTACGAGCAGTACTTC. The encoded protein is CASSVGGGSYEQYF.

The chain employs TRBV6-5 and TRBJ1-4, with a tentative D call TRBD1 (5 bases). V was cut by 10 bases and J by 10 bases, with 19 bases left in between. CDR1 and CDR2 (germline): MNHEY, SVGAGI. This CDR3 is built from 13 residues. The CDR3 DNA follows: TGTGCCACGGGGGGAGTTCCCCAAGGAAAACTGTTTTTT. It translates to CATGGVPQGKLFF.

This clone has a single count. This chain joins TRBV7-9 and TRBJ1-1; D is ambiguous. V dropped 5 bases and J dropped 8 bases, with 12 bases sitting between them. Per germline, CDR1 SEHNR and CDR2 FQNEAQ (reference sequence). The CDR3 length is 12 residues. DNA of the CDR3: TGTGCCAGCAGCCGACTAGCTGGGGAAGCTTTCTTT. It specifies CASSRLAGEAFF.